This TCR beta chain stems from a study of Tregs in tolerant kidney transplant recipients. Produced via immunoSEQ multiplex PCR; TCRdb's table is partial and in-frame only. The profile shows 75,000 to 100,000 clones, 80% to 95% of them singletons. Mixed chimerism was transient after nonmyeloablative marrow transplants from related graft donors. CDR1 and CDR2 from the germline V gene are SGHNT and YENEEA. Trimming at V came to 6 bases and at J to 5 bases, leaving 13 bases not matched to a gene. The CDR3 covers 16 residues. The sequence was collected from a human patient who received a combined kidney and bone marrow transplant. Some T cells may be graft donor cells. Sequenced material: CD4+ T cells from blood (PBMCs), taken 12 months after the transplant. The chain has TRBV11-3 and TRBJ2-5; TRBD2 agrees at 9 bases. The CDR3 sequence is CASSRRAGGPYETQYF. CDR3 DNA: TGTGCCAGCAGTCGAAGGGCGGGAGGGCCGTATGAGACCCAGTACTTC.